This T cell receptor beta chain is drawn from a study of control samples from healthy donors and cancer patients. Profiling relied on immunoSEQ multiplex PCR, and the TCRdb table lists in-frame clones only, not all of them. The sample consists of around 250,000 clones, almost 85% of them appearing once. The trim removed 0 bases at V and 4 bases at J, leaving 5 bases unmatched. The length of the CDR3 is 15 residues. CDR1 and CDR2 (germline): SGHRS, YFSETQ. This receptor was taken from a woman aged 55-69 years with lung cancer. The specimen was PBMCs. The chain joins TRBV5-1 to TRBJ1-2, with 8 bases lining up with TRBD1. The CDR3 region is CASSLGQGATYGYTF. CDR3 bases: TGCGCCAGCAGCTTGGGGCAGGGGGCGACCTATGGCTACACCTTC.